Given below is one TCR beta chain in context. Its antigen is still unknown. Per the germline V gene, CDR1 is WNHNN and CDR2 is SYGVQD (reference sequence). There are 15 residues in the CDR3. V lost 4 bases to trimming and J lost 1 base, with 10 bases between them. The data are from a study of early T cells in non-severe SARS-CoV-2 infection. Overall study context: Chains stayed unpaired after sequencing of bulk RNA from unsorted whole blood. General study points: Anti-spike CD8 responses were favored by VDJdb matching, which missed private and CD4 specificities.

Unique molecular identifiers tagged individual cDNA molecules. One entry per CDR3 protein results from TCRdb running MiXCR on the 5' RACE reads. The sample lists 70,000 to 90,000 distinct CDR3 sequences; around 15% were seen once. What was sequenced was whole blood. This receptor was identified in an adult who was a healthcare worker with PCR-confirmed SARS-CoV-2 infection or an uninfected control (not recorded which). The chain employs TRBV10-1 and TRBJ2-2; no clear D. The CDR3 DNA reads TGCGCCAGCAGTGTATCCAGACGGAACACCGGGGAGCTGTTTTTT. Residues: CASSVSRRNTGELFF.